The subject of this entry is one T cell receptor (beta chain). The specificity of this receptor is unknown. Base qualities are not recorded, but no much larger clone differs from it by a single base. Receptor amplification or capture employed the immunoSEQ multiplex PCR assay. Synthetic inline TR CDR3 controls covering all V-J pairings were spiked into each PCR to estimate template counts and remove amplification bias. Reads went through processing to reduce amplification and sequencing bias, and quantification was done against synthetic TR CDR3 analogs. The authors' pipeline ran thus. Raw data were processed in ImmunoSEQ Analyzer, with out-of-frame sequences and CDR3s containing stop codons removed, and genes were named according to IMGT nomenclature. Normalized Shannon entropy, defined as 1 minus Pielou's evenness, was used to summarize repertoire diversity. Two TRB sequences were counted as identical only if the two sequences had the same V gene, J gene and CDR3. Public PML clonotypes were CDR3s shared by two or more PML-onset samples but absent earlier, in controls, and in public databases. Positional CDR3 amino acid composition was analyzed in Skylign with the observed count method. The clones in this table, taken by TCRdb from immuneACCESS, are in-frame only. Not every clone is retained; where verified, under half of the shortfall comes from an unresolved V gene, and the cause of the rest is unknown. The DNA was the basis for D and trimming; V, J and clone size are from that table. The table for this sample lists around 30,000 clones; around 92% of them were counted only once. The ten largest account for about 1.6% of the sample.

This specimen's time point label, per the study, means: about 6 months of natalizumab therapy. The label giving this sample's treatment or condition can be read as: on natalizumab therapy at sampling. Interferon beta had previously been received by all listed patients, and all PML patients were female. Blood samples at T1 and T2 were obtained at 6 and 12 months of natalizumab therapy, respectively. Ficoll-Hypaque density gradient centrifugation was used to isolate peripheral blood mononuclear cells. The CDR3 holds 16 amino acids from the cysteine to the phenylalanine. Of the read, only the CDR3 DNA is kept; its 48 bases are in frame from base 1. Cut back by 0 bases and 4 bases, the V and J ends lie 15 bases apart. CDR1 and CDR2 (SGDLS, YYNGEE) derive from the germline V gene. The entry originates in a study of multiple sclerosis patients with progressive multifocal leukoencephalopathy (dated by TCRdb to the late 2010s). General notes on the study: The study examined peripheral T and B cells of MS patients who developed PML (4 under natalizumab, 1 after alemtuzumab) and treated patients who did not. From before therapy, through 6 and 12 months, up to PML onset, two natalizumab-treated patients who later developed PML were tracked longitudinally. The goal was to find JC virus-specific or public T-cell expansions that arose at the time of PML onset. The paper's findings and limits, for the study overall: With only a small, descriptive cohort, it remained unclear whether the findings reflect JC virus infection or general immunocompromise. Analysis was restricted to peripheral blood, although for natalizumab-associated PML, cerebrospinal fluid or brain lymphocytes might be more informative. TRB clones with frequency above 0.5% were observed only in PML patients, but the clones expanded at PML onset were found to be already present before and during natalizumab therapy. Less diverse TRB repertoires in most PML patients were suggested by lower normalized Shannon entropy, whereas values near 1 were observed in the natalizumab-treated controls. When PML developed, neither common TRBV or TRBJ gene usage nor preferential TRBV-TRBJ pairings were detected.

This receptor was taken from a human donor with multiple sclerosis. Sequencing used PBMCs, obtained from a patient treated with natalizumab. The sequence links TRBV9 to TRBJ2-3; the D gene assignment is ambiguous. DNA sequence: TGTGCCAGCAGCGTAGGGTTCGGGTTCCGCGCAGATACGCAGTATTTT. It codes for CASSVGFGFRADTQYF.